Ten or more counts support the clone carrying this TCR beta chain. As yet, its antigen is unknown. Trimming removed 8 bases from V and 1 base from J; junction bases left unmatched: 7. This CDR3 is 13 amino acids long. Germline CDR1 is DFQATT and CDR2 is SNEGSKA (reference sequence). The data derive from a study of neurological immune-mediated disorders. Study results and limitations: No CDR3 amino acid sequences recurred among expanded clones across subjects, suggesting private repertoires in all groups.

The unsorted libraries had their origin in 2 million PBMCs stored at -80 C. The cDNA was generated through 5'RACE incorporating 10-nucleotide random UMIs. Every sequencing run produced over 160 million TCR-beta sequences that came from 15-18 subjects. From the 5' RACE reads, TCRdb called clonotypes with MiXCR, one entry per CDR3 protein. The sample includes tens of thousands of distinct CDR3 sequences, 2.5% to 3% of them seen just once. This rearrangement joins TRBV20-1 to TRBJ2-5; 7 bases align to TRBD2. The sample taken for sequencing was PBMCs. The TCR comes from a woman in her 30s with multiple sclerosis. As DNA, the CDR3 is TGCAGTCTTATGGGGGAGGGCCAAGAGACCCAGTACTTC. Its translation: CSLMGEGQETQYF.